This TCR beta chain is from a study of control samples from healthy donors and cancer patients. The V and J ends lost 7 bases and 2 bases respectively, with 11 bases between them. There are 13 residues in the CDR3. TCRdb's copy holds only in-frame clones and misses some; the assay was immunoSEQ multiplex PCR. This sample has tens of thousands of clones, with 84% found just once. Material: blood. The chain is built from TRBV12-3 or TRBV12-4 and TRBJ1-2; no firm D call. The sequence was obtained from a man aged 50-60 years in good health. CDR3 nucleotides: TGTGCCAGCAAGGAAAGAACCAACTATGGCTACACCTTC. It is translated as CASKERTNYGYTF.